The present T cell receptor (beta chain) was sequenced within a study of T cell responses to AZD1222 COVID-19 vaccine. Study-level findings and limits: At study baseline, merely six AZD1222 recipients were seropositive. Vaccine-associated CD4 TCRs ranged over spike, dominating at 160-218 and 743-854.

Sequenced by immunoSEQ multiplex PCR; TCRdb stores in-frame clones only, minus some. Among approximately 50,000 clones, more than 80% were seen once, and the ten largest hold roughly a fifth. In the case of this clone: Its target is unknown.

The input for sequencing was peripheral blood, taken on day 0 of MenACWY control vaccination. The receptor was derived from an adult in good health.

CDR3 loop: CASSLVAGTDTQYF. CDR3 sequence (DNA): TGTGCCAGCAGCTTAGTGGCAGGCACAGATACGCAGTATTTT. The chain has TRBV11-3 and TRBJ2-3; no firm D call. The CDR3 consists of 14 residues. V was clipped by 1 base and J by 1 base, with 6 bases between them. Germline lookup yields CDR1 SGHNT and CDR2 YENEEA.